This T cell receptor (beta chain) was recovered during a study of PD-L1 blockade in urothelial cancer. Study as a whole: Analyses used blood from 3 weeks (second dose) and 6 weeks after treatment start. Study-level points and caveats: Tumor-associated clones in the blood of durable-benefit patients grew more at 3 weeks.

Regarding this clone: The antigen is not known.

Time point indicated: pretreatment peripheral blood. Individual patients had between 1 and 8 samples, taken pretreatment and on-treatment. Produced via immunoSEQ multiplex PCR; TCRdb's table is partial and in-frame only. This table has about 63,000 clones, about four fifths appearing once. The CDR3 sequence is 14 residues long. Germline lookup yields CDR1 LNHDA and CDR2 SQIVND (reference sequence). The ends lost 3 bases at V and 4 bases at J; junction bases unmatched: 5. This sequence was found in an older man with urothelial cancer. The V call is TRBV19, the J call TRBJ1-2, with 7 bases that match TRBD1. Specimen: PBMCs, collected around atezolizumab (anti-PD-L1) treatment. This chain's CDR3 is CASSMTGRVYGYTF. The CDR3, as DNA: TGTGCCAGTAGTATGACAGGGCGAGTCTATGGCTACACCTTC.